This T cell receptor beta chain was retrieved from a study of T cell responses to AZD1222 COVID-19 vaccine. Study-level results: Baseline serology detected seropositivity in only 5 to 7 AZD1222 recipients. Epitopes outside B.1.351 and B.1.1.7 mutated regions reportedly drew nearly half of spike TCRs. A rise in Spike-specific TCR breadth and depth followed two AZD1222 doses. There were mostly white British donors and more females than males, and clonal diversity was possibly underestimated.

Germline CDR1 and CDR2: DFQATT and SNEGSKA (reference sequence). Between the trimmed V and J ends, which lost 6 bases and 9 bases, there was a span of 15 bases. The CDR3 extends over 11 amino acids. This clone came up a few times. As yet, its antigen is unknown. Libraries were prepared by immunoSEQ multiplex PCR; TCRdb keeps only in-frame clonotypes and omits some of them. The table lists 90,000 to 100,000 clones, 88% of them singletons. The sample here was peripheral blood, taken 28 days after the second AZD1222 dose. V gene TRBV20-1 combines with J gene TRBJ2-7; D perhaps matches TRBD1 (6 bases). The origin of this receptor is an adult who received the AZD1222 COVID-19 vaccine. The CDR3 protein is CSAIDRLAQYF. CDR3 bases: TGCAGTGCCATCGACAGGCTAGCGCAGTACTTC.